This T cell receptor beta chain was captured by sequencing in a study of blood T cell repertoires in COVID-19. A Seattle source enrolled patients during active infection and followed them longitudinally. Produced via immunoSEQ multiplex PCR; TCRdb's table is partial and in-frame only. The table shows about 230,000 clones, with 85% to 90% occurring only once. The CDR3 has 15 amino acids. Germline CDR1 KGHSH, CDR2 LQKENI. V was pared by 0 bases and J by 1 base, with 9 bases between. The chain carries TRBV18 and TRBJ1-1; possibly TRBD1 for D (6 bases). This TCR was recovered from a man between 45 and 60 years old with COVID-19, enrolled during active disease. The sequencing sample was made of peripheral blood. The CDR3 DNA sequence: TGTGCCAGCTCACCACCCGGGACACGGAACACTGAAGCTTTCTTT. It is translated as CASSPPGTRNTEAFF.